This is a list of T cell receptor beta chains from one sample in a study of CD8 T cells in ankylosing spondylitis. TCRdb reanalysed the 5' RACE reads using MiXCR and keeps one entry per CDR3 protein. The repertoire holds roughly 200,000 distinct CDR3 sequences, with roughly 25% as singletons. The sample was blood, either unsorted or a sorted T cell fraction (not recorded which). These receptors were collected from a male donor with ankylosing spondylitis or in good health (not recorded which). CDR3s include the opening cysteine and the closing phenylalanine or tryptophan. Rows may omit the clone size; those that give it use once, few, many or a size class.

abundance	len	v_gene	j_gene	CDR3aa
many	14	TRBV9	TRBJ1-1	CASSTSTGETEAFF
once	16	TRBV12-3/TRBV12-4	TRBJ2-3	CASRGGTSKRTDTQYF
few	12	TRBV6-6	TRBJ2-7	CASSQTSSEQYF
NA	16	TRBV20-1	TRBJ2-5	CSAETQETRTQETQYF
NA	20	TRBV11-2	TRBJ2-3	CASRATGISGRERLTDTQYF
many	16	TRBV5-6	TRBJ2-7	CASTSLAGGQAYEQYF
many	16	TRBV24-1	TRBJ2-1	CATSDFSAGGYNEQFF
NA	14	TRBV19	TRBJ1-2	CASSLSTEYYGYTF
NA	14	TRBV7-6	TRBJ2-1	CASSRGQVYNEQFF
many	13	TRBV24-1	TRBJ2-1	CATSELTTLGQFF
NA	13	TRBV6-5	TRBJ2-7	CASSYKGAYEQYF
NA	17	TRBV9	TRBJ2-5	CASSVGPDRGGKETQYF
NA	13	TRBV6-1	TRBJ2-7	CASTTTGGHEQYF
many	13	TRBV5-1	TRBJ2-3	CASSTRNTDTQYF
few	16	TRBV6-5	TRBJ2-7	CASSYSGLAGTYEQYF
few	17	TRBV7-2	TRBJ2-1	CASSPPRGFPSYNEQFF
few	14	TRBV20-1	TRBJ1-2	CSALDSLANYGYTF
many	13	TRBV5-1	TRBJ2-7	CASSSGMGDEQYF
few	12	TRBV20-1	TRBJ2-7	CSARDHSYEQYF
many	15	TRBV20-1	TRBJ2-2	CSAQPGTSLTGELFF
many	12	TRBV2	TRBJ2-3	CASRLDGSTQYF
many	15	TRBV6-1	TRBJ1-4	CASSGMTGHNEKLFF
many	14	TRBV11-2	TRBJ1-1	CASSLVGRIGEAFF
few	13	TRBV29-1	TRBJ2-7	CSASDWSSYEQYF
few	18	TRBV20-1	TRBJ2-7	CSATRWDRAPSSSYEQYF
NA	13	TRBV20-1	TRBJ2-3	CSARAIGTDTQYF
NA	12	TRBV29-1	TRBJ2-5	CSVEDPGETQYF
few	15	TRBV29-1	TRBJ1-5	CSVFSHGQSDGPQHF
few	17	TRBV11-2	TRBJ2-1	CASSPAEGAPAQVEQFF
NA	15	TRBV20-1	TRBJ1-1	CSATGGQGPNTEAFF
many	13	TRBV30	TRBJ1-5	CACDRDRNQPQHF
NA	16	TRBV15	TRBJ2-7	CATSRGSLDGTYEQYF
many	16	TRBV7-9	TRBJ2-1	CASSSGLASSYNEQFF
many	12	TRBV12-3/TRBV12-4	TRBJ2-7	CASSNLGDEQYF
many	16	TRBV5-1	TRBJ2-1	CASSPVGRGAYNEQFF
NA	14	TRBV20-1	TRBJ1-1	CSATMVWGNTEAFF
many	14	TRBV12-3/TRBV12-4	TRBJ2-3	CASSLRQGTDTQYF
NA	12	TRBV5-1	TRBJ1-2	CASSIQDYGYTF
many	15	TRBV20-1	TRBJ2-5	CSARDVQRGQETQYF
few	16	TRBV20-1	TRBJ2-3	CSARASGGGRGDTQYF
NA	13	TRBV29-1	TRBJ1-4	CSVGDRRNEKLFF
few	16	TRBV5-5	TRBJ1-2	CASSLDPRQGGYGYTF
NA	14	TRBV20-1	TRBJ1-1	CSARLGHSGTEAFF
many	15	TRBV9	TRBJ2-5	CASSVNRGGQETQYF
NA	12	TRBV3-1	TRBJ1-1	CASAYSDTEAFF